This is a list of T cell receptor beta chains from one sample in a study of CD8+CD57+ T cells in acquired aplastic anemia. One entry per CDR3 protein results from TCRdb running MiXCR on the reads. Of under 350,000 distinct CDR3 sequences in the sample, approximately 60% were seen once. Sequenced: sorted CD4+, CD8+, or CD8+CD57+ T cells (not recorded which) from PBMCs. All receptors come from a human donor with aplastic anemia. CDR3s include the opening cysteine and the closing phenylalanine or tryptophan. A D gene is named only where the DNA matches it firmly. Clone size is shown for a subset of rows, as once, few, many or a class of expanded clone.

size	V	D	J	DNA	CDR3
many	TRBV6-5	NA	TRBJ1-2	TGTGCCAGCAGTACTCCGAGAAAGTATGGCTACACCTTC	CASSTPRKYGYTF
NA	TRBV25-1	TRBD2	TRBJ2-7	TGTGCTAGAGCCCCCCCCCGGGAGGGTTACGAGCAGTACTTC	CARAPPREGYEQYF
NA	TRBV7-9	NA	TRBJ2-1	TGTGCCAGCAGCTTAGGTCCAGCCACACACAATGAGCAGTTCTTC	CASSLGPATHNEQFF
NA	TRBV2	NA	TRBJ1-2	TGTGCCAGCAGCCCACAAACTGGAGGGTTCTATGGCTACACCTTC	CASSPQTGGFYGYTF
NA	TRBV5-1	TRBD2	TRBJ2-1	TGCGCCAGCAGACAACTAGCGGGAGGTAGCTACTCCTACAATGAGCAGTTCTTC	CASRQLAGGSYSYNEQFF
many	TRBV5-1	TRBD1	TRBJ2-2	TGCGCCAGCAGCCCGGGACAGGGAGTAGGTGGGGAGCTGTTTTTT	CASSPGQGVGGELFF
NA	TRBV9	NA	TRBJ1-2	TGTGCCAGCAGCGCGAGGACCTATGGCTACACCTTC	CASSARTYGYTF
NA	TRBV9	NA	TRBJ2-2	TGTGCCAGCAGCGTAGTAGGAGTTAGGCGGGAGCTGTTTTTT	CASSVVGVRRELFF
NA	TRBV20-1	TRBD2	TRBJ2-5	TGCAGTGCTAGACTTAGCGGGGGGGCCAGGGAGACCCAGTACTTC	CSARLSGGARETQYF
NA	TRBV2	TRBD1	TRBJ1-4	TGTGCCAGCAGTACGTACAGGGGAGGGGAAAAACTGTTTTTT	CASSTYRGGEKLFF
once	TRBV5-1	NA	TRBJ2-1	TGCGCCAGCAGCTTGACTAAGGCCAATAATTTGGGCGAGCAGTTCTTC	CASSLTKANNLGEQFF
NA	TRBV7-8	TRBD2	TRBJ2-1	TGTGCCAGCAGCCATCCTGGACTAGCGGGAGAGATCGATGAGCAGTTCTTC	CASSHPGLAGEIDEQFF
few	TRBV20-1	NA	TRBJ2-1	TGCAGTGCTAGCATTTCAGCCTACAATGAGCAGTTCTTC	CSASISAYNEQFF
few	TRBV29-1	TRBD2	TRBJ2-7	TGCAGCGTTGGTCCGGGACTAGGCCCCTACGAGCAGTACTTC	CSVGPGLGPYEQYF
NA	TRBV5-1	NA	TRBJ2-3	TGCGCCAGCCAAAAGAACACAGATACGCAGTATTTT	CASQKNTDTQYF
NA	TRBV29-1	TRBD1	TRBJ1-4	TGCAGCGTTAAGGGACAGGGAAACGAAAAACTGTTTTTT	CSVKGQGNEKLFF
NA	TRBV6-2/TRBV6-3	TRBD2	TRBJ2-1	TGTGCCATCGGGACTAGCGGGACTTACAATGAGCAGTTCTTC	CAIGTSGTYNEQFF
many	TRBV2	NA	TRBJ1-1	TGTGCCAGCAGCCTTGGTGAAGCTTTCTTT	CASSLGEAFF
NA	TRBV10-3	TRBD1	TRBJ2-7	TGTGCCATCAGCGGACAGGGGGTCGGCGAGCAGTACTTC	CAISGQGVGEQYF
many	TRBV7-8	TRBD2	TRBJ2-1	TGTGCCAGCAGCAAGCGGGACGCTAACTCGGGGGATGAGCAGTTCTTC	CASSKRDANSGDEQFF
NA	TRBV6-4	NA	TRBJ2-7	TGTGCCAGCGAAGAGCAGTACTTC	CASEEQYF
NA	TRBV24-1	TRBD1	TRBJ2-3	TGTGCCACCAGTGATTCCGGGACAGGGGTTGAAGATACGCAGTATTTT	CATSDSGTGVEDTQYF
NA	TRBV20-1	NA	TRBJ1-2	TGCAGTGCTAGGGACGGAACCTATGGCTACACCTTC	CSARDGTYGYTF
NA	TRBV7-2	NA	TRBJ2-5	TGTGCCAGCAGCTTAACCCGGGACGGGGAGACCCAGTACTTC	CASSLTRDGETQYF
NA	TRBV2	NA	TRBJ1-2	TGTGCCAGCAGGGACGGAGACTATGGCTACACCTTC	CASRDGDYGYTF
NA	TRBV5-1	NA	TRBJ2-2	TGCGCCAGCAGCTTGGCTGAGAACATATACACCGGGGAGCTGTTTTTT	CASSLAENIYTGELFF